What follows are 26 T cell receptor beta chains derived from one specimen sequenced in a study of Ad26.COV2.S vaccination and SARS-CoV-2 variants. Using immunoSEQ multiplex PCR, the repertoire was profiled, and TCRdb retains in-frame clones only, with some absent. The sample shows roughly 350,000 clones, around 89% of them seen only once. As to treatment: 15 to 20 received Ad26.COV2.S at low or high dose, single or two shots; 5 received placebo; per-sample allocation not given. Sampling occurred on day 63 after the first vaccine or placebo injection. Specimen: peripheral blood, collected in a trial of Ad26.COV2.S vaccine versus placebo. These receptors were obtained from a person aged 18-60 years who received the Ad26.COV2.S COVID-19 vaccine or a placebo.

The chain links TRBV6-5 to TRBJ2-7; 9 bases are a match to TRBD1. CDR1 is MNHEY and CDR2 is SVGAGI in the germline V gene. The V and J ends lost 3 bases and 2 bases, in that order; junction bases with no gene match: 5. The CDR3 is 15 residues long. CDR3 coding DNA: TGTGCCAGCAGTTATACCGGGACAGGGCCCTACGAGCAGTACTTC. This sequence encodes CASSYTGTGPYEQYF.

The CDR3 spells CASSPTSNPGDGHGYTF. The DNA for the CDR3 is TGCGCCAGCAGCCCAACCTCAAACCCAGGGGATGGTCATGGCTACACCTTC. The chain is built from TRBV4-3 and TRBJ1-2; D is possibly TRBD1 (6 bases). CDR1 is LGHNA, CDR2 YSLEER, per germline. CDR3 length: 17 amino acids. Between the trimmed V and J ends, which lost 4 bases and 6 bases, there was a span of 24 bases.

The chain employs TRBV6-5 and TRBJ1-6; 9 bases line up with TRBD1. CDR3 length equals 14 residues. CDR1 MNHEY and CDR2 SVGAGI come from the germline V gene. J was trimmed by 10 bases and V by 5 bases; bases with no gene match: 6. CDR3 region: CASSRQGEGSPLHF. CDR3 coding DNA: TGTGCCAGCAGTAGACAGGGGGAGGGCTCACCCCTCCACTTT.

This clone was counted a single time. CDR3 sequence: CASSKRQGTNTGELFF. CDR3 DNA sequence: TGTGCCAGCAGCAAGCGACAGGGGACGAACACCGGGGAGCTGTTTTTT. This chain joins TRBV9 and TRBJ2-2; 8 nucleotides align to TRBD1. The V gene end was trimmed by 4 bases and the J gene end by 0 bases; junction bases not matched to a gene: 5. Germline V gene sequence: CDR1 SGDLS, CDR2 YYNGEE. The CDR3 totals 16 residues.

This clone occurred once. The J gene is TRBJ1-5, the V gene TRBV28, with D perhaps matching TRBD1 (6 bases). V lost 5 bases and J lost 11, with 22 bases in between. CDR3 length: 15 amino acids. Looked up from germline, CDR1 is MDHEN and CDR2 is SYDVKM. DNA for the CDR3: TGTGCCAGCAGTGTATCGAGGGGCAGGGGATCGTCCCAGCATTTT. Translating it yields CASSVSRGRGSSQHF.

Only one count was recorded for this clone. The chain uses TRBV5-6 and TRBJ2-5; D is uncertain. Germline CDR1 and CDR2: SGHDT and YYEEEE. Trimming pared 2 bases from V and 3 bases from J, leaving 8 bases between. The CDR3 is 13 amino acids. CDR3 sequence reads: CASSFARKETQYF. The CDR3 DNA is TGTGCCAGCAGCTTTGCCAGGAAAGAGACCCAGTACTTC.

This rearrangement joins TRBV30 to TRBJ2-4; D is perhaps TRBD1 or TRBD2 (6 bases each). Trimming removed 6 bases from V and 0 bases from J, with 21 bases in between. This CDR3 is built from 17 residues. CDR1 and CDR2 (germline): GTSNPN, SVGIG (reference sequence). CDR3 sequence: CACRGRDAARAKNIQYF. CDR3 sequence (DNA): TGTGCCTGTCGGGGGCGGGACGCCGCCCGAGCCAAAAACATTCAGTACTTC.

The rearrangement links TRBV6-5 to TRBJ2-3; D remains unclear. The CDR3 is 14 amino acids. Germline V lookup: CDR1 MNHEY, CDR2 SVGAGI. V gave up 5 bases and J gave up 1 base, with 10 bases separating them. CDR3 coding DNA: TGTGCCAGCAGTCAACAGCACCGCACAGATACGCAGTATTTT. Translated: CASSQQHRTDTQYF.

The rearrangement links TRBV5-6 to TRBJ1-4, with D uncertain. V lost 5 bases and J 8 bases, leaving 16 bases between the germline ends. In germline, CDR1 is SGHDT, CDR2 YYEEEE. The CDR3 consists of 14 residues. CDR3 nucleotide sequence: TGTGCCAGCAGTTCCCGGGCCGCGAGAGAAAAACTGTTTTTT. It encodes CASSSRAAREKLFF.

The chain employs TRBV28 and TRBJ1-5, with D perhaps TRBD1 (5 bases). Germline V gene sequence: CDR1 MDHEN, CDR2 SYDVKM. V lost 3 bases and J lost 0, with 9 bases in between. The CDR3 is made up of 15 amino acids. For the CDR3, the DNA is TGTGCCAGCAGTTTTCGCAGGGTTAGCAATCAGCCCCAGCATTTT. This sequence encodes CASSFRRVSNQPQHF.

This chain's CDR3 is CASSPYSGTSFNEQFF. In nucleotides, the CDR3 is TGTGCCAGCAGCCCCTACTCGGGGACTAGCTTCAATGAGCAGTTCTTC. The chain links TRBV28 to TRBJ2-1, with 9 bases matching TRBD2. The germline gives CDR1 MDHEN, CDR2 SYDVKM. Trimming removed 6 bases from V and 6 bases from J; junction bases left unmatched: 12. This CDR3 has 16 residues.

To note about this clone: The same CDR3 is also encoded by other DNA sequences in this sample. V gene TRBV6-2 or TRBV6-3 combines with J gene TRBJ1-1; tentatively, D is TRBD1 (6 bases). The V gene lost 2 bases and the J gene lost 0 bases, with 7 bases spanning the gap. CDR1 is MNHEY, CDR2 SVGEGT, per germline. The CDR3 has 14 residues. In DNA, the CDR3 is TGTGCCAGCAGTTACGGGGGCATGAACACTGAAGCTTTCTTT. Translation gives CASSYGGMNTEAFF.

For this clone: Other DNA sequences in this sample translate to the same CDR3. This chain joins TRBV5-6 and TRBJ2-2; D uncertain. The CDR3 is 12 residues long. The V gene's germline CDR1 is SGHDT and CDR2 YYEEEE. V was trimmed by 0 bases and J by 3 bases, leaving 0 bases between them. CDR3 DNA sequence: TGTGCCAGCAGCTTGGACACCGGGGAGCTGTTTTTT. Translated: CASSLDTGELFF.

V and J are TRBV12-3 or TRBV12-4 and TRBJ2-1; 8 nucleotides match TRBD2. After removal of 5 bases from V and 9 bases from J, the junction contained 3 bases not matched to a gene. The CDR3 is made up of 12 amino acids. The CDR3 DNA reads as TGTGCCAGCAGTACCCGGGGGGGTGAGCAGTTCTTC. Protein: CASSTRGGEQFF.

The chain couples TRBV2 to TRBJ2-3, with D uncertain. CDR1 SNHLY and CDR2 FYNNEI come from the germline V gene. Between the trimmed V and J ends, which lost 8 bases and 1 base, there was a span of 13 bases. This CDR3 contains 14 residues. Here the CDR3 reads CASVPAWGTDTQYF. The CDR3 region has the DNA TGTGCCAGCGTACCGGCTTGGGGCACAGATACGCAGTATTTT.

J is TRBJ2-3 and V is TRBV28, with D possibly matching TRBD2 (5 bases). CDR3 length: 15 residues. The germline V and J ends were trimmed by 5 bases and 2 bases, with 14 bases remaining between them. Germline V gene sequence: CDR1 MDHEN, CDR2 SYDVKM. The DNA of the CDR3 is TGTGCCAGCAGTCAAGGTAGCGAGATCACAGATACGCAGTATTTT. It encodes CASSQGSEITDTQYF.

V usage is TRBV28 and J usage is TRBJ2-1, with D uncertain. V dropped 4 bases and J dropped 3 bases, with 10 bases sitting between them. The CDR3 is 14 residues long. The germline V gene encodes CDR1 MDHEN and CDR2 SYDVKM. CDR3 coding DNA: TGTGCCAGCAGTTCCTCGGCAGGCTACAATGAGCAGTTCTTC. Protein: CASSSSAGYNEQFF.

V and J are TRBV20-1 and TRBJ2-1; 10 nucleotides align to TRBD1. The V segment lost 3 bases and the J segment 5 bases; nucleotides outside the gene matches: 13. The CDR3 covers 17 residues. Germline values: CDR1 DFQATT, CDR2 SNEGSKA (reference sequence). The CDR3 spells CSASPLTGTGDNNEQFF. Here the CDR3 DNA reads TGCAGTGCTAGTCCCCTAACCGGGACAGGGGACAACAATGAGCAGTTCTTC.

Remarks on this clone: The sample has other DNA sequences that encode this CDR3 too. J is TRBJ1-1 and V is TRBV18, with D unresolved. The V gene's germline CDR1 is KGHSH and CDR2 LQKENI. The CDR3 has 14 amino acids. Trimming stripped 2 bases from V and 1 base from J, with 8 bases between. The DNA for the CDR3 is TGTGCCAGCTCACCAGGAAGTGGGAACACTGAAGCTTTCTTT. Protein product: CASSPGSGNTEAFF. The full variable domain, its missing parts supplied by reference TRBV18 and TRBJ1-1, is NAGVMQNPRHLVRRRGQEARLRCSPMKGHSHVYWYRQLPEEGLKFMVYLQKENIIDESGMPKERFSAEFPKEGPSILRIQQVVRGDSAAYFCASSPGSGNTEAFFGQGTRLTVV.

This chain links TRBV7-8 with TRBJ1-5; D is unresolved. Germline V gives CDR1 SGHVS, CDR2 FQNEAQ. V gave up 1 base and J gave up 3 bases, with 16 bases separating them. The CDR3 contains 17 residues. The CDR3 reads CASSLERGRTTNQPQHF. The DNA for the CDR3 is TGTGCCAGCAGCTTAGAGCGTGGACGGACTACCAATCAGCCCCAGCATTTT.

The chain carries TRBV15 and TRBJ1-4, with TRBD1 matching over 10 bases. The V and J ends lost 5 bases and 10 bases, in that order; junction bases with no gene match: 10. CDR1 and CDR2 (germline): LNHNV, YYDKDF (reference sequence). The CDR3 sequence is 15 residues long. The CDR3 sequence: CATSGPGQGLVKLFF. CDR3 bases: TGTGCCACCAGCGGACCGGGACAGGGGCTGGTAAAACTGTTTTTT.

The chain combines TRBV28 with TRBJ2-2; 8 nucleotides align to TRBD1. The CDR3 extends over 16 amino acids. The V and J ends lost 5 bases and 1 base, in that order; junction bases with no gene match: 6. The germline V gene encodes CDR1 MDHEN and CDR2 SYDVKM. CDR3 coding DNA: TGTGCCAGCAGTCCCCGCGGGACAGGGAACACCGGGGAGCTGTTTTTT. Translated, it gives CASSPRGTGNTGELFF.

This clone was recorded once. The rearrangement joins TRBV5-1 to TRBJ2-3; TRBD2 matches at 10 bases. V was pared by 0 bases and J by 5 bases, with 6 bases of the junction left unmatched. The length of the CDR3 is 16 residues. Germline assignment: CDR1 SGHRS and CDR2 YFSETQ. As DNA, the CDR3 is TGCGCCAGCAGCTTGGCCTCTAGCGGGAGTGTAGATACGCAGTATTTT. Translation gives CASSLASSGSVDTQYF.

The genes are TRBV7-9 and TRBJ2-1; D remains ambiguous. The CDR3 is made up of 16 amino acids. Per germline, CDR1 SEHNR and CDR2 FQNEAQ (reference sequence). Trimming left V 2 bases short and J 5 bases short, with 16 bases between. CDR3 DNA: TGTGCCAGCAGCTTACAAGCGCGCGGTTACGACAATGAGCAGTTCTTC. Encoded protein: CASSLQARGYDNEQFF.

This clone was recorded once. The chain recombines TRBV19 with TRBJ1-5; tentative D call: TRBD1 (6 bases). The V end was cut by 4 bases, the J end by 1 base, with 14 bases between. Germline loops: CDR1 LNHDA, CDR2 SQIVND (reference sequence). The CDR3 loop spans 16 amino acids. This CDR3 reads CASSKTAQGSNQPQHF. As DNA, the CDR3 is TGTGCCAGTAGTAAGACAGCCCAGGGGAGCAATCAGCCCCAGCATTTT.

The chain has TRBV19 and TRBJ1-5, with 7 bases fitting TRBD1. Unmatched junction bases numbered 10, after V lost 5 bases and J lost 3 bases. Germline V CDR1 and CDR2: LNHDA, SQIVND (reference sequence). This CDR3 is 16 amino acids long. The CDR3 protein is CASSAGTDSFNQPQHF. The CDR3 DNA follows: TGTGCCAGTAGTGCCGGGACAGATTCTTTCAATCAGCCCCAGCATTTT. Supplemented by reference TRBV19 and TRBJ1-5, the full variable domain reads DGGITQSPKYLFRKEGQNVTLSCEQNLNHDAMYWYRQDPGQGLRLIYYSQIVNDFQKGDIAEGYSVSREKKESFPLTVTSAQKNPTAFYLCASSAGTDSFNQPQHFGDGTRLSIL.